This entry lists 9 T cell receptor beta chains sequenced from one sample in a study of cytomegalovirus exposure and HLA in healthy donors. Primers: 60 Vbeta forward and 13 Jbeta reverse. Clones were read by immunoSEQ multiplex PCR, and TCRdb kept only the in-frame ones, dropping some. With fewer than 200,000 clones in the sample, the ten largest clones hold over 1%. The sequenced material came from PBMCs. The receptors come from a woman in her sixties in good health and CMV-seronegative.

DNA for the CDR3: TGTGCCAGCAGCTTGTCCCTGGGACAGGGAACCCTCATAAATCAGCCCCAGCATTTT. Its translation: CASSLSLGQGTLINQPQHF. The V gene is TRBV7-3, the J gene TRBJ1-5; 9 bases map to TRBD1. CDR3 size: 19 residues. V shed 3 bases, J shed 4 bases, and the junction held 16 bases outside the gene matches. Germline CDR1 is SGHTA and CDR2 is FQGTGA.

This chain uses TRBV2 with TRBJ2-5; D perhaps matches TRBD1 (6 bases). The CDR3 is made up of 12 amino acids. Germline V gene lookup returns CDR1 SNHLY and CDR2 FYNNEI. V lost 6 bases and J 5 bases, leaving 10 bases between the germline ends. CDR3 residues: CASSRGIETQYF. The CDR3 DNA follows: TGTGCCAGCAGCAGGGGCATTGAGACCCAGTACTTC.

J is TRBJ2-7 and V is TRBV18; 7 nucleotides line up with TRBD1. The germline gives CDR1 KGHSH, CDR2 LQKENI. V trimming: 6 bases; J trimming: 1 base; junction bases outside the gene matches: 6. This CDR3 region has 14 residues. CDR3 amino acids: CASSEDRTSYEQYF. The CDR3, as DNA: TGTGCCAGCTCCGAGGACAGGACTTCCTACGAGCAGTACTTC.

The V and J genes are TRBV11-3 and TRBJ2-1; TRBD1 aligns across 7 bases. With 1 base clipped from V and 4 bases from J, the junction kept 1 base outside the gene matches. This CDR3 contains 14 residues. From germline, CDR1 is SGHNT and CDR2 YENEEA. CDR3 loop: CASSLGGQYNEQFF. The CDR3 nucleotides read TGTGCCAGCAGCTTAGGGGGACAGTACAATGAGCAGTTCTTC.

This chain links TRBV2 with TRBJ2-5; 10 bases line up with TRBD2. Germline trimming cut 10 bases from V and 2 bases from J; bases unmatched to any gene: 13. The CDR3 contains 16 residues. Germline lookup yields CDR1 SNHLY and CDR2 FYNNEI. CDR3 residues: CATSLAGVGWQETQYF. CDR3 bases: TGTGCCACGAGTCTAGCGGGAGTAGGCTGGCAAGAGACCCAGTACTTC.

The chain uses TRBV10-3 and TRBJ1-2, with a tentative D call TRBD1 (5 bases). V dropped 6 bases and J dropped 0 bases, with 11 bases sitting between them. The CDR3 covers 14 residues. Germline-derived CDR1 and CDR2 are ENHRY and SYGVKD. The CDR3 nucleotides are TGTGCCATCAGGAAAGACAGTGCTAACTATGGCTACACCTTC. It codes for CAIRKDSANYGYTF.

The genes are TRBV7-9 and TRBJ1-5; 12 bases line up with TRBD1. The CDR3 consists of 15 residues. Per the germline V gene, CDR1 is SEHNR and CDR2 is FQNEAQ (reference sequence). The V and J ends lost 6 bases and 6 bases, in that order; junction bases with no gene match: 6. CDR3 nucleotide sequence: TGTGCCAGCAGTCCCGGGACAGGGGGCGGTCAGCCCCAGCATTTT. This sequence encodes CASSPGTGGGQPQHF.

CDR3 bases: TGCAGCGTTGGGGCGGGAAGGGCGGGTGGCTACACCTTC. Translated: CSVGAGRAGGYTF. The chain recombines TRBV29-1 with TRBJ1-2, with unresolved D. V was cut by 4 bases and J by 7 bases, with 16 bases left in between. CDR1 SQVTM and CDR2 ANQGSEA come from the germline V gene. The CDR3 has 13 residues.

The chain is built from TRBV6-5 and TRBJ1-1; no firm D call. The CDR3 length is 15 residues. CDR1 MNHEY and CDR2 SVGAGI come from the germline V gene. With 8 bases removed from V and 0 bases from J, the gap between germline ends came to 16 bases. The CDR3 DNA reads TGTGCCAGCCGAGGGCGGGAAAGGGTGAACACTGAAGCTTTCTTT. Residues: CASRGRERVNTEAFF.